Below, 22 T cell receptor beta chains from the same sample are listed, as sequenced in a study of cytomegalovirus exposure and HLA in healthy donors. The PCR had 60 Vbeta and 13 Jbeta primers. TCRdb keeps only in-frame clones here, not all; method: immunoSEQ multiplex PCR. The top ten hold about 11% of the sample, which has 150,000 to 200,000 clones, roughly 74% seen once. The sequenced material came from PBMCs. Receptors were obtained from a man aged 18 to 30 in good health and CMV-seropositive.

V is TRBV6-5 and J is TRBJ2-4; 8 bases agree with TRBD1. The CDR3 is 15 residues long. Germline lookup yields CDR1 MNHEY and CDR2 SVGAGI. V trimming: 3 bases; J trimming: 1 base; junction bases outside the gene matches: 2. The CDR3 region has the DNA TGTGCCAGCAGTTATCGGGACAGGGCCAAAAACATTCAGTACTTC. Translated: CASSYRDRAKNIQYF.

This clone was found a few times. The V gene is TRBV10-1, the J gene TRBJ2-2, with 11 bases lining up with TRBD2. With 10 bases clipped from V and 4 bases from J, the junction kept 2 bases outside the gene matches. This CDR3 contains 13 residues. CDR1 and CDR2 from the germline V gene are WNHNN and SYGVQD (reference sequence). CDR3 in amino acids: CATGLAGTGELFF. The CDR3 nucleotides read TGCGCCACCGGACTAGCGGGCACCGGGGAGCTGTTTTTT.

The genes are TRBV6-1 and TRBJ1-1; TRBD1 matches 7 bases. Germline CDR1 reads MNHNS; CDR2 reads SASEGT. The CDR3 covers 14 residues. The V and J ends lost 8 bases and 5 bases, in that order; junction bases with no gene match: 11. CDR3 sequence: CASRRSTGSTEAFF. As DNA, the CDR3 is TGTGCCAGCCGTCGCTCGACAGGGAGTACTGAAGCTTTCTTT.

The chain has TRBV18 and TRBJ2-2; 7 bases agree with TRBD1. The CDR3 consists of 14 residues. V was pared by 5 bases and J by 1 base, with 1 base of the junction left unmatched. CDR1 is KGHSH and CDR2 is LQKENI in the germline V gene. CDR3 bases: TGTGCCAGCTCAAGGGACAGGAACACCGGGGAGCTGTTTTTT. It codes for CASSRDRNTGELFF.

The V gene is TRBV6-1, the J gene TRBJ1-2; D might be TRBD1 (5 bases). CDR3 length: 15 amino acids. CDR1 is MNHNS, CDR2 SASEGT, per germline. Trimming removed 6 bases at V and 3 bases at J, with 17 bases between. As DNA, the CDR3 is TGTGCCAGCAGCGCCCTGACAGAACTCTACTATGGCTACACCTTC. As protein: CASSALTELYYGYTF.

This chain connects TRBV19 to TRBJ2-3; D gene unclear. The CDR3 has 15 amino acids. In germline, CDR1 is LNHDA, CDR2 SQIVND (reference sequence). Trimming left V 3 bases short and J 1 base short, with 11 bases between. In DNA form, the CDR3 reads TGTGCCAGTAGTATCCCTAGTCTGGGCACAGATACGCAGTATTTT. As protein: CASSIPSLGTDTQYF.

J is TRBJ1-2 and V is TRBV5-1; D possibly corresponds to TRBD1 (6 bases). Between the trimmed V and J ends, which lost 7 bases and 7 bases, there was a span of 23 bases. The CDR3 length is 15 residues. Per germline, CDR1 SGHRS and CDR2 YFSETQ. The CDR3: CASGQGQIQTGGYTF. DNA of the CDR3: TGCGCCAGCGGCCAAGGACAGATTCAAACTGGTGGCTACACCTTC.

This clone was seen once. V usage is TRBV20-1 and J usage is TRBJ1-2, with 8 nucleotides matching TRBD1. There are 11 residues in the CDR3. Germline V gives CDR1 DFQATT, CDR2 SNEGSKA (reference sequence). V lost 5 bases to trimming and J lost 8 bases; unmatched junction nucleotides: 4. DNA for the CDR3: TGCAGTGCTTGGACAGGGCGAGGCTACACCTTC. Amino acids: CSAWTGRGYTF.

V gene TRBV6-5 combines with J gene TRBJ2-7, with 7 bases fitting TRBD1. The CDR3 totals 14 residues. Unmatched junction bases numbered 7, after V lost 6 bases and J lost 2 bases. Germline V gene lookup returns CDR1 MNHEY and CDR2 SVGAGI. The CDR3 DNA follows: TGTGCCAGCAGACCCCGGGACAGCGCCTACGAGCAGTACTTC. It yields the protein CASRPRDSAYEQYF.

This chain uses TRBV15 with TRBJ2-5; D gene ambiguous. The CDR3 sequence is 13 residues long. The germline V and J ends were trimmed by 4 bases and 1 base, with 7 bases remaining between them. In germline, CDR1 is LNHNV, CDR2 YYDKDF (reference sequence). The CDR3 nucleotides read TGTGCCACCAGCAAAAACAGCCAAGAGACCCAGTACTTC. This encodes CATSKNSQETQYF.

J is TRBJ2-7 and V is TRBV5-1, with D tentatively TRBD2 (6 bases). V shed 3 bases and J shed 3 bases, with 10 bases lying between them. In germline, CDR1 is SGHRS, CDR2 YFSETQ. This CDR3 contains 13 residues. In DNA, the CDR3 is TGCGCCAGCAGCTCGGGACTTTACTACGAGCAGTACTTC. As protein: CASSSGLYYEQYF.

V gene TRBV30 combines with J gene TRBJ2-1; 7 positions agree with TRBD1. Germline V gene data show CDR1 as GTSNPN and CDR2 as SVGIG (reference sequence). The CDR3 has 15 residues. The V gene end was trimmed by 5 bases and the J gene end by 7 bases; junction bases not matched to a gene: 14. CDR3 loop: CAWAKIPTGTNEQFF. In DNA form, the CDR3 reads TGTGCCTGGGCCAAGATACCGACAGGGACAAATGAGCAGTTCTTC.

Regarding this clone: Additional DNA sequences in this sample encode the identical CDR3. The CDR3, as DNA: TGTGCCAGCAGCTTGGGACTAGCGGACTACGAGCAGTACTTC. This sequence encodes CASSLGLADYEQYF. This rearrangement joins TRBV7-9 to TRBJ2-7, with 11 bases identical to TRBD2. Germline-derived CDR1 and CDR2 are SEHNR and FQNEAQ (reference sequence). The length of the CDR3 is 14 residues. The junction had 1 base not matched to a gene; V was cut back by 3 bases and J by 3 bases.

The gene calls are TRBV19 and TRBJ2-7; TRBD1 is a possible D gene (5 bases). The V and J ends lost 1 base and 3 bases respectively, with 13 bases between them. In germline, CDR1 is LNHDA, CDR2 SQIVND (reference sequence). The CDR3 sequence is 15 residues long. In DNA, the CDR3 is TGTGCCAGTAGTATAGCACCCAGGGATGACTACGAGCAGTACTTC. Its protein product is CASSIAPRDDYEQYF.

V and J are TRBV2 and TRBJ2-6; the match to TRBD1 covers 11 bases. The CDR3 loop spans 17 amino acids. Germline V gene data show CDR1 as SNHLY and CDR2 as FYNNEI. The V gene end was trimmed by 8 bases and the J gene end by 0 bases; junction bases not matched to a gene: 6. CDR3: CASDRDRGNSGANVLTF. CDR3 nucleotide sequence: TGTGCCAGCGACCGGGACAGGGGGAACTCTGGGGCCAACGTCCTGACTTTC.

The chain is built from TRBV5-6 and TRBJ2-1, with 15 bases matching TRBD2. CDR3 length: 18 amino acids. The germline CDR1 and CDR2 sequences are SGHDT and YYEEEE. The V and J ends lost 1 base and 4 bases, in that order; junction bases with no gene match: 6. CDR3 protein: CASSLRTSGRGSYNEQFF. CDR3 nucleotide sequence: TGTGCCAGCAGCTTGAGGACTAGCGGGAGGGGTTCGTACAATGAGCAGTTCTTC.

This chain links TRBV30 with TRBJ2-3; TRBD1 matches at 8 bases. Germline CDR1 reads GTSNPN; CDR2 reads SVGIG (reference sequence). The junction had 8 bases not matched to a gene; V was cut back by 0 bases and J by 3 bases. This CDR3 has 16 amino acids. CDR3 sequence: CAWSVPGGLETDTQYF. The CDR3 nucleotides are TGTGCCTGGAGTGTACCAGGGGGCCTGGAAACAGATACGCAGTATTTT.

This clone was found a few times. The chain carries TRBV10-2 and TRBJ2-1; 10 bases are shared with TRBD2. Losses at the gene ends were 10 bases for V and 6 bases for J; bases not matched to a gene: 9. CDR3 length: 14 amino acids. In germline, CDR1 is WSHSY, CDR2 SAAADI. The CDR3 DNA sequence: TGCGCCACCCTAGGACTAGCGGACACCAATGAGCAGTTCTTC. Translated, it gives CATLGLADTNEQFF.

This chain links TRBV5-6 with TRBJ2-5; D gene ambiguous. The CDR3 is made up of 14 amino acids. Per the germline V gene, CDR1 is SGHDT and CDR2 is YYEEEE. V was cut by 1 base and J by 2 bases, with 9 bases left in between. The CDR3 DNA reads TGTGCCAGCAGCTTGCCGACGCGGCAAGAGACCCAGTACTTC. Translating gives CASSLPTRQETQYF.

The rearrangement joins TRBV28 to TRBJ2-7; no firm D call. V was trimmed by 4 bases and J by 5 bases, leaving 12 bases between them. The CDR3 contains 13 residues. Germline values: CDR1 MDHEN, CDR2 SYDVKM. CDR3 coding DNA: TGTGCCAGCAGTTCCCCCCATGGCCACGAGCAGTACTTC. Protein sequence: CASSSPHGHEQYF.

This clone has a handful of counts. The chain couples TRBV5-4 to TRBJ1-1, with TRBD1 identical over 8 bases. The V segment lost 4 bases and the J segment 7 bases; nucleotides outside the gene matches: 12. This CDR3 spans 15 amino acids. From germline, CDR1 is SGHNT and CDR2 YYREEE (reference sequence). CDR3 DNA: TGTGCCAGCAGCCAGGGAGCCGCAGGGGGCGTTGAAGCTTTCTTT. Protein sequence: CASSQGAAGGVEAFF.

The chain couples TRBV6-1 to TRBJ2-5; D is perhaps TRBD1 (5 bases). The germline V and J ends were trimmed by 4 bases and 1 base, with 10 bases remaining between them. Germline V gives CDR1 MNHNS, CDR2 SASEGT. The CDR3 loop spans 14 amino acids. The CDR3 loop reads CASSARGGQETQYF. CDR3 sequence (DNA): TGTGCCAGCAGTGCTAGGGGTGGCCAAGAGACCCAGTACTTC.